Listed below are T cell receptor beta chains from one sample, sequenced in a study of CD8+CD57+ T cells in acquired aplastic anemia. TCRdb fed the reads into MiXCR, producing one record per CDR3 protein. The table includes 400,000 to 600,000 distinct CDR3 sequences, approximately 32% detected once. Material for sequencing was sorted CD4+, CD8+, or CD8+CD57+ T cells (not recorded which) from PBMCs. The receptors were sampled from a human donor with aplastic anemia. Each CDR3 is given with its conserved first and last residue. The D gene is left open where the match is weak. The size of a clone is reported for some rows only, either as once, few or many, or as a class for expanded clones.

D: -
size: many
V: TRBV2
J: TRBJ1-1
DNA: TGTGCCAGCAGTGTTGGGGGGATTACTGAAGCTTTCTTT
CDR3: CASSVGGITEAFF

D: TRBD1
size: few
V: TRBV5-1
J: TRBJ2-2
DNA: TGCGCCAGCAGCATGACAGGGGATGGCACCGGGGAGCTGTTTTTT
CDR3: CASSMTGDGTGELFF

D: -
size: -
V: TRBV5-1
J: TRBJ2-7
DNA: TGCGCCAGCAGCTCGTCTAGGGAGACCTACGAGCAGTACTTC
CDR3: CASSSSRETYEQYF

D: -
size: many
V: TRBV20-1
J: TRBJ2-7
DNA: TGCAGTGCTAGGACAGGTAACTCCTACGAGCAGTACTTC
CDR3: CSARTGNSYEQYF

D: -
size: many
V: TRBV10-3
J: TRBJ1-6
DNA: TGTGCCATCAGTGAGTCCCTCGGGGCTGGCTCACCCCTCCACTTT
CDR3: CAISESLGAGSPLHF

D: TRBD1
size: -
V: TRBV20-1
J: TRBJ1-2
DNA: TGCAGTGCTAGGGGGACAGGGGTTACAGACTATGGCTACACCTTC
CDR3: CSARGTGVTDYGYTF

D: -
size: -
V: TRBV6-2/TRBV6-3
J: TRBJ1-2
DNA: TGTGCCAGCAGTTTACAGAAGAACTATGGCTACACCTTC
CDR3: CASSLQKNYGYTF

D: TRBD1
size: -
V: TRBV10-3
J: TRBJ2-7
DNA: TGTGCCAGCAGTGAAGCATGGACAGGTCCCGAGCAGTACTTC
CDR3: CASSEAWTGPEQYF

D: TRBD1
size: -
V: TRBV25-1
J: TRBJ2-5
DNA: TGTGCCAGCAGCCCAGGGGGCACGGCGGAGACCCAGTACTTC
CDR3: CASSPGGTAETQYF

D: -
size: -
V: TRBV2
J: TRBJ1-6
DNA: TGTGCCAGCAGGAGCGGGGGGACCTTGTTTTCACCCCTCCACTTT
CDR3: CASRSGGTLFSPLHF

D: -
size: many
V: TRBV2
J: TRBJ2-2
DNA: TGTGCCAGCAGTGACACGAACACCGGGGAGCTGTTTTTT
CDR3: CASSDTNTGELFF

D: -
size: -
V: TRBV19
J: TRBJ1-6
DNA: TGTGCCAGTAGTATAGAGGCTAGAGGGACACCCCTCCACTTT
CDR3: CASSIEARGTPLHF

D: -
size: -
V: TRBV25-1
J: TRBJ1-3
DNA: TGTGCTAGAGATGGTGGACAGGGAAACACCATATATTTT
CDR3: CARDGGQGNTIYF

D: TRBD1
size: many
V: TRBV10-2
J: TRBJ1-1
DNA: TGCGCCAGCAGGGAGAGACAGGGGGGCACTGAAGCTTTCTTT
CDR3: CASRERQGGTEAFF

D: -
size: -
V: TRBV5-4
J: TRBJ1-6
DNA: TGTGCCAGCAGCTTGGTTGCCAGAAAAGTGGGAAATTCACCCCTCCACTTT
CDR3: CASSLVARKVGNSPLHF

D: -
size: few
V: TRBV9
J: TRBJ2-7
DNA: TGTGCCAGCAGCGTAGAAGGGGTTAAGTACTTC
CDR3: CASSVEGVKYF

D: -
size: -
V: TRBV24-1
J: TRBJ2-2
DNA: TGTGCCACCAGTGACCGGGACATCACCGGGGAGCTGTTTTTT
CDR3: CATSDRDITGELFF

D: TRBD1
size: few
V: TRBV19
J: TRBJ2-1
DNA: TGTGCCAGTAGTACACTCTTACAGGGGGCGATTATGTACAATGAGCAGTTCTTC
CDR3: CASSTLLQGAIMYNEQFF

D: TRBD1
size: few
V: TRBV11-2
J: TRBJ2-7
DNA: TGTGCCAGCAGCTTAAGGTTCCGGGACAGGGGCTCCTACGAGCAGTACTTC
CDR3: CASSLRFRDRGSYEQYF

D: -
size: -
V: TRBV30
J: TRBJ1-4
DNA: TGTGCCTGGAGTGTACTCCAGTCAAATGAAAAACTGTTTTTT
CDR3: CAWSVLQSNEKLFF

D: -
size: -
V: TRBV10-1
J: TRBJ1-1
DNA: TGCGCCAGCAGTGAAGAGCCGGGAGACACTGAAGCTTTCTTT
CDR3: CASSEEPGDTEAFF

D: -
size: -
V: TRBV7-2
J: TRBJ2-5
DNA: TGTGCCAGCACCCCGGACGGGGGGCACCAAGAGACCCAGTACTTC
CDR3: CASTPDGGHQETQYF

D: -
size: few
V: TRBV24-1
J: TRBJ1-2
DNA: TGTGCCACCCTCGGATTTGGCTACACCTTC
CDR3: CATLGFGYTF

D: -
size: -
V: TRBV5-5
J: TRBJ1-4
DNA: TGTGCCAGCAGCCTCGGTATGGGAGGCGAAAAACTGTTTTTT
CDR3: CASSLGMGGEKLFF

D: TRBD2
size: -
V: TRBV9
J: TRBJ2-1
DNA: TGTGCCAGCAGTTCCCTGAGGACTAGCGTCTCCTACAATGAGCAGTTCTTC
CDR3: CASSSLRTSVSYNEQFF

D: -
size: many
V: TRBV19
J: TRBJ2-7
DNA: TGTGCCAGTAGTGTCACTTTATACTACGAGCAGTACTTC
CDR3: CASSVTLYYEQYF

D: -
size: many
V: TRBV7-3
J: TRBJ1-6
DNA: TGTGCCAGCAGAAACAGGGTTAGTTTTTCACCCCTCCACTTT
CDR3: CASRNRVSFSPLHF

D: TRBD2
size: few
V: TRBV11-2
J: TRBJ2-7
DNA: TGTGCCAGCAGCTCCGGACTAGCGGGGGGTTTTAGGTACGAGCAGTACTTC
CDR3: CASSSGLAGGFRYEQYF

D: -
size: few
V: TRBV2
J: TRBJ1-1
DNA: TGTGCCAGCAGTCCACGGCCGGGCGGGGACACTGAAGCTTTCTTT
CDR3: CASSPRPGGDTEAFF

D: -
size: -
V: TRBV2
J: TRBJ1-6
DNA: TGTGCCAGCAGCCCGACAGGTGGTCCGAAGGGCAATTCACCTCTCCACTTT
CDR3: CASSPTGGPKGNSPLHF

D: TRBD1
size: -
V: TRBV2
J: TRBJ1-1
DNA: TGTGCCAGCAGTTACTCGAGATACAGGGGAATTGGGAACACTGAAGCTTTCTTT
CDR3: CASSYSRYRGIGNTEAFF

D: TRBD1
size: -
V: TRBV2
J: TRBJ2-5
DNA: TGTGCCAGCAGTGACCAGGGGGCAGGAGAGACCCAGTACTTC
CDR3: CASSDQGAGETQYF

D: TRBD1
size: -
V: TRBV19
J: TRBJ1-6
DNA: TGTGCCAGTAGTATATTGAAACAGGGGGGTTCACCCCTCCACTTT
CDR3: CASSILKQGGSPLHF

D: TRBD2
size: -
V: TRBV15
J: TRBJ2-7
DNA: TGTGCCACCAGCCGCCCGGGGGGGAGAGGGGAGCAGTACTTC
CDR3: CATSRPGGRGEQYF

D: TRBD1
size: many
V: TRBV5-6
J: TRBJ2-7
DNA: TGTGCCAGCAGCCCTCCGGGACAGGGGACCTACGAGCAGTACTTC
CDR3: CASSPPGQGTYEQYF

D: -
size: -
V: TRBV10-3
J: TRBJ1-6
DNA: TGTGCCGGCAATTCACCCCTCCACTTT
CDR3: CAGNSPLHF

D: TRBD1
size: few
V: TRBV19
J: TRBJ1-2
DNA: TGTGCCAGTAGTATAGGAGGCAGGGGGCCGGGGGGCTACACCTTC
CDR3: CASSIGGRGPGGYTF

D: -
size: many
V: TRBV4-2
J: TRBJ1-5
DNA: TGTGCCAGCAGCCAAGGCTCAGCAGGGGATAGCAATCAGCCCCAGCATTTT
CDR3: CASSQGSAGDSNQPQHF

D: -
size: few
V: TRBV7-8
J: TRBJ1-3
DNA: TGTGCCAGCAGCCATTTCCGGGATCTGAGCTCTGGAAACACCATATATTTT
CDR3: CASSHFRDLSSGNTIYF

D: -
size: few
V: TRBV2
J: TRBJ1-2
DNA: TGTGCCAGGAGAGGACAGACCGATGGCTACACCTTC
CDR3: CARRGQTDGYTF

D: -
size: -
V: TRBV19
J: TRBJ1-2
DNA: TGTGCCAGTAGCACAGGGTTGAGCTATGGCTACACCTTC
CDR3: CASSTGLSYGYTF

D: -
size: -
V: TRBV5-6
J: TRBJ1-2
DNA: TGTGCCAGCAAGAGCCTTAACTATGGCTACACCTTC
CDR3: CASKSLNYGYTF

D: TRBD2
size: once
V: TRBV10-3
J: TRBJ2-2
DNA: TGTGCCACTTTCGGGGGGGCGAACACCGGGGAGCTGTTTTTT
CDR3: CATFGGANTGELFF

D: -
size: -
V: TRBV29-1
J: TRBJ2-7
DNA: TGCAGCGTTGAAGACCAGGGAAGTCGCTACGAGCAGTACTTC
CDR3: CSVEDQGSRYEQYF

D: -
size: many
V: TRBV2
J: TRBJ1-2
DNA: TGTGCCAGCAGAGAGGGGGGCAGCTATGGCTACACCTTC
CDR3: CASREGGSYGYTF

D: TRBD1
size: -
V: TRBV12-3/TRBV12-4
J: TRBJ2-5
DNA: TGTGCCAGCAGCCAGGGACAGCTACTCCAAGAGACCCAGTACTTC
CDR3: CASSQGQLLQETQYF

D: -
size: -
V: TRBV12-5
J: TRBJ1-2
DNA: TGTGCTAGTGGTTTGGCTATGGGTGGGAATGGCTACACCTTC
CDR3: CASGLAMGGNGYTF

D: -
size: -
V: TRBV3-1
J: TRBJ2-3
DNA: TGTGCCAGCAGCCAAGTCGGGGGGCGAGCAGATACGCAGTATTTT
CDR3: CASSQVGGRADTQYF

D: TRBD1
size: -
V: TRBV3-1
J: TRBJ2-5
DNA: TGTGCCAGCAGCCAGCCCGGGACAGGGAAAGAGACCCAGTACTTC
CDR3: CASSQPGTGKETQYF

D: -
size: -
V: TRBV6-1
J: TRBJ1-5
DNA: TGTGCCAGCAGCCAGGAAAGGGGGAGGAATCAGCCCCAGCATTTT
CDR3: CASSQERGRNQPQHF

D: -
size: many
V: TRBV7-9
J: TRBJ1-2
DNA: TGTGCCAGCAGCCCGGACATGACCTATGGCTACACCTTC
CDR3: CASSPDMTYGYTF

D: -
size: -
V: TRBV20-1
J: TRBJ2-1
DNA: TGCAGTGCTAGGTTCGTCGGGAGCGATGAGCAGTTCTTC
CDR3: CSARFVGSDEQFF

D: -
size: few
V: TRBV15
J: TRBJ1-2
DNA: TGTGCCACCAGCAGAGATCCGGGACGGTACTCCTTC
CDR3: CATSRDPGRYSF

D: -
size: once
V: TRBV25-1
J: TRBJ1-4
DNA: TGTGCCAGCAGTCTAGCGGGAGGGTATAATGAAAAACTGTTTTTT
CDR3: CASSLAGGYNEKLFF

D: TRBD1
size: -
V: TRBV29-1
J: TRBJ1-2
DNA: TGCAGCGTTGAGGACAGGGCGCTCGGCTGGGGCTACACCTTC
CDR3: CSVEDRALGWGYTF

D: -
size: -
V: TRBV2
J: TRBJ1-6
DNA: TGTGCCAGCCTGGGGAGGGGGGGATCAAGCTCACCCCTCCACTTT
CDR3: CASLGRGGSSSPLHF

D: TRBD2
size: few
V: TRBV2
J: TRBJ2-1
DNA: TGTGCCAGCGTCAGTCAGACTAGCGGGGGGCGGAATGAGCAGTTCTTC
CDR3: CASVSQTSGGRNEQFF

D: -
size: -
V: TRBV6-4
J: TRBJ1-6
DNA: TGTGCCAGCAGATCCTCGCCCGGGCCCAATTCACCCCTCCACTTT
CDR3: CASRSSPGPNSPLHF